The 16 T cell receptor beta chains reported below all come from one sample, sequenced in a study of Graves' ophthalmopathy and Graves' hyperthyroidism listed by TCRdb under 2018. Sequencing instrument: Illumina HiSeq 2000. For repertoire sequencing, the TCR beta CDR3 regions were amplified from RNA transcripts. The first round was an RT-PCR using HTBI primers with the Qiagen OneStep RT-PCR kit, and this first round was followed by a second-round multiplex PCR, then size selection and purification. The public sequencing data were trimmed at Q25 with fastp and processed into clonotypes with MiXCR by TCRdb, which kept only in-frame beta chains. Each entry is one CDR3 protein sequence, shown with its most common DNA and genes. The sample includes roughly 600,000 distinct CDR3 sequences, with 35% to 40% observed a single time. Around 4% of the sample goes to the ten largest clones. Specimen: peripheral blood or thyroid tissue (not recorded which). The receptors stem from an adult man with Graves' hyperthyroidism.

The rearrangement joins TRBV19 to TRBJ2-2, with 9 bases matching TRBD2. The CDR3 sequence is 14 residues long. The germline V gene has CDR1 LNHDA and CDR2 SQIVND (reference sequence). Trimming took 6 bases from V and 7 from J; bases not matched to a gene: 6. This CDR3 is CASRSRGGYGELFF. Written as DNA, the CDR3 is TGTGCCAGTAGATCGCGGGGGGGATACGGGGAGCTGTTTTTT.

The chain couples TRBV5-6 to TRBJ2-2; D gene ambiguous. Germline V gives CDR1 SGHDT, CDR2 YYEEEE. With 2 bases removed from V and 7 bases from J, the gap between germline ends came to 12 bases. The CDR3 consists of 14 residues. CDR3 in amino acids: CASSFSGPGGELFF. Written as DNA, the CDR3 is TGTGCCAGCAGCTTTTCTGGACCAGGCGGGGAGCTGTTTTTT.

In this sample, this clonotype turned up a few times. The chain combines TRBV28 with TRBJ1-6; tentatively, D is TRBD1 (5 bases). The CDR3 contains 16 residues. Germline V gene lookup returns CDR1 MDHEN and CDR2 SYDVKM. V lost 2 bases to trimming and J lost 7 bases, with 15 bases between them. The DNA for the CDR3 is TGTGCCAGCAGTTTAGTTGGTACAGGCTGGAATTCACCCCTCCACTTT. This codes for CASSLVGTGWNSPLHF.

The genes are TRBV5-1 and TRBJ2-2, with D uncertain. V lost 1 base and J 1 base, leaving 8 bases between the germline ends. The CDR3 runs 15 residues. Germline V gene data show CDR1 as SGHRS and CDR2 as YFSETQ. CDR3 coding DNA: TGCGCCAGCAGCTTGCGGGCAGTGAACACCGGGGAGCTGTTTTTT. This codes for CASSLRAVNTGELFF. The entire variable domain, with the rest obtained from reference TRBV5-1 and TRBJ2-2, is as follows: KAGVTQTPRYLIKTRGQQVTLSCSPISGHRSVSWYQQTPGQGLQFLFEYFSETQRNKGNFPGRFSGRQFSNSRSEMNVSTLELGDSALYLCASSLRAVNTGELFFGEGSRLTVL.

The chain employs TRBV25-1 and TRBJ2-5; D gene ambiguous. With 1 base removed from V and 2 bases from J, the gap between germline ends came to 8 bases. There are 14 residues in the CDR3. In germline, CDR1 is MGHDK, CDR2 SYGVNS. CDR3 region: CASSESRIQETQYF. The CDR3 coding sequence is TGTGCCAGCAGTGAATCTCGTATTCAAGAGACCCAGTACTTC.

The chain joins TRBV29-1 to TRBJ2-3, with D unresolved. From germline, CDR1 is SQVTM and CDR2 ANQGSEA. V was cut by 4 bases and J by 0 bases, with 8 bases left in between. The CDR3 consists of 13 residues. The CDR3, as DNA: TGCAGCGTTGTGGCTACTAGCACAGATACGCAGTATTTT. Its protein product is CSVVATSTDTQYF.

The chain links TRBV5-1 to TRBJ1-1, with unresolved D. The germline V gene has CDR1 SGHRS and CDR2 YFSETQ. Trimming removed 4 bases at V and 1 base at J, with 8 bases between. This CDR3 has 13 amino acids. The CDR3 region is CASSLIPNTEAFF. The CDR3 DNA follows: TGCGCCAGCAGCCTAATCCCGAACACTGAAGCTTTCTTT.

This clonotype was observed many times. CDR3 sequence: CASSRGQTYGYTF. The CDR3 DNA reads as TGTGCCAGCAGCCGAGGACAGACCTATGGCTACACCTTC. This sequence joins TRBV3-1 and TRBJ1-2, with a weak D call TRBD1 (6 bases). V dropped 4 bases and J dropped 4 bases, with 10 bases sitting between them. Looked up from germline, CDR1 is LGHDT and CDR2 is YNNKEL (reference sequence). The CDR3 is 13 residues long.

The chain links TRBV29-1 to TRBJ2-2; D remains ambiguous. Deletions cut 7 bases from V and 5 bases from J, with 14 bases between. From germline, CDR1 is SQVTM and CDR2 ANQGSEA. The CDR3 spans 13 residues. The CDR3, as DNA: TGCAGCGCCTCCGGGCGACGAACCGGGGAGCTGTTTTTT. Protein sequence: CSASGRRTGELFF.

This clonotype was recorded many times. The chain recombines TRBV6-6 with TRBJ2-7; perhaps TRBD1 as D (5 bases). Germline CDR1 MNHNY, CDR2 SVGAGI (reference sequence). This CDR3 has 13 amino acids. The V end was cut by 5 bases, the J end by 3 bases, with 11 bases between. The CDR3 DNA is TGTGCCAGCAGTCCCGACAGCTACTACGAGCAGTACTTC. Translation gives CASSPDSYYEQYF.

The CDR3 here is CATSDSGGVYYEQYF. The CDR3 DNA reads TGTGCCACCAGTGATTCTGGCGGGGTTTACTACGAGCAGTACTTC. The rearrangement uses TRBV24-1 and TRBJ2-7; D might be TRBD2 (6 bases). CDR1 is KGHDR, CDR2 SFDVKD, per germline. The CDR3 spans 15 residues. Trimming shortened V by 2 bases and J by 3 bases, and 13 bases separated the two germline ends.

This clonotype appeared many times. This chain uses TRBV5-1 with TRBJ2-5; D is perhaps TRBD1 or TRBD2 (5 bases each). Trimming cost V 4 bases and J 5 bases, with 12 bases left between them. The CDR3 covers 13 residues. Germline CDR1 is SGHRS and CDR2 is YFSETQ. The CDR3 nucleotides are TGCGCCAGCAGCATGGGACCCCGGGAGACCCAGTACTTC. Translated, it gives CASSMGPRETQYF.

With respect to this clonotype: With a much larger clone just one base away, this may be a read error. The V call is TRBV7-9, the J call TRBJ2-7; D is unclear. This CDR3 contains 14 residues. Germline V CDR1 and CDR2: SEHNR, FQNEAQ (reference sequence). The CDR3 reads CASSPEAVSYEQCF. The CDR3 DNA is TGTGCCAGCAGCCCTGAGGCAGTCTCCTACGAGCAGTGCTTC.

This clonotype was recorded many times. J is TRBJ2-7 and V is TRBV5-8, with TRBD1 matching over 7 bases. This CDR3 has 15 residues. J lost 3 bases, V lost 4 bases, and 10 bases had no gene match. CDR1 and CDR2 from the germline V gene are SGHTS and YDEGEE. The CDR3 sequence is CASSGLRDSHYEQYF. CDR3 nucleotides: TGTGCCAGCAGCGGACTCCGGGACAGCCACTACGAGCAGTACTTC.

CDR3 region: CASSLIAGGSTDTQYF. Written as DNA, the CDR3 is TGTGCCAGCAGCTTAATAGCGGGGGGAAGCACAGATACGCAGTATTTT. The rearrangement links TRBV7-3 to TRBJ1-3, with TRBD2 matching over 10 bases. The J call may be mistaken, given a closer DNA end match to TRBJ2-3. The CDR3 consists of 16 residues. CDR1 is SGHTA, CDR2 FQGTGA, per germline.

This clonotype was observed at least ten times. The chain recombines TRBV6-5 with TRBJ2-5, with D possibly matching TRBD1 (6 bases). The germline V and J ends were trimmed by 7 bases and 3 bases, with 12 bases remaining between them. From germline, CDR1 is MNHEY and CDR2 SVGAGI. CDR3 length: 13 residues. The CDR3 region is CASNLAGEETQYF. CDR3 coding DNA: TGTGCCAGCAACCTGGCAGGGGAAGAGACCCAGTACTTC.